This T cell receptor (beta chain) is from a study of shared clonotypes between healthy human individuals (dated by TCRdb to 2018 to 2020). Concerning the study at large: A couple of women and a few men aged 18 to 49 years were included in the cohort. Per donor, three plates each were used for CD4 naive and CD4 memory, two for CD8 naive, and one for CD8 memory. To estimate repertoire size and how much clonotypes are shared between individuals, the study performed deep sequencing of blood TCR repertoires from a few healthy adults. Libraries were prepared and TCR repertoires were sequenced by different laboratories using diverse techniques, in order to increase sequencing depth and limit assay-specific biases. Each donor's leukapheresis produced roughly between about 0.8 and 8.9 billion PBMCs.

CD8 naive samples were CD45RO-negative cells positively selected for CCR7, giving a CD45RA+CCR7+ population that excluded TemRA cells. Donors were healthy HIV-negative adults with no recently reported acute infections or vaccinations. Only Caucasian adults living in Nashville, Tennessee, USA were represented among the donors. After blood collection by leukapheresis, PBMCs were isolated using Ficoll-Histopaque density gradient centrifugation and then cryopreserved in the vapor phase of liquid nitrogen. Analytical flow cytometry was used to check the purity and quantity of every magnetically sorted T cell population. Genomic DNA was isolated from every sorted fraction and measured by UV absorbance on a Nanodrop 2000c. On this clone: The antigen it recognizes is unknown. Base qualities are missing; no much larger clone stands one base away.

Using the deep immunoSEQ assay, multiplex PCR amplified TCR CDR3 regions from genomic DNA. Extracted genomic DNA from each cell subset was distributed evenly across all wells of several immunoSEQ 96-well plates, and each plate was treated as a replicate. For sorted subsets, 200 to 250 ng of genomic DNA, equivalent to some 30,000 T cell genomes, went into each replicate PCR. Purified libraries were measured with a Qubit 3.0 fluorometer, size-checked on a Bioanalyzer 2100, and measured again with the KAPA Library Quantification kit. Every immunoSEQ 96-well plate was sequenced on a separate single-read 150-cycle Illumina NextSeq 550 flow cell. Regarding the original processing steps: Because the immunoSEQ output held only junctional sequences and lacked quality scores, the filtering could not match the filtering applied to full-length reads. Sequences were annotated with PyIR, a Python wrapper for IgBLAST v1.9, and V/J genes and CDR3 were assigned using IMGT germline references. Reads were filtered out if the reads had weak V/J assignments (E-value above 1e-6), no CDR3, stop codons, out-of-frame junctions, or ambiguous translated residues. V3J clonotypes were defined as sequences sharing the same inferred V gene, J gene, and CDR3 amino acid sequence. To compute the percentage overlap between repertoires, the number of shared unique clonotypes was divided by the size of the smaller repertoire. Repertoire richness was assessed with RTK rarefaction, the Chao1 estimator, and Recon v2.1 estimates of unobserved clonotypes. Generation probabilities were computed with OLGA for all TCRbeta clonotypes obtained by the gDNA method from several donors. TCRdb carries this immuneACCESS record with in-frame sequences only. Its versions omit some clonotypes, under half of them owing to an unresolved V gene in the studies checked, with the rest unexplained. Clone size and V and J calls were adopted from that table, with D and trimming inferred from the DNA. In this sample the table shows about 680,000 clones, about 92% of which occur a single time. The ten largest clones represent more than 20% of the sample.

Trimming costs V 5 bases and J 4 bases, and their ends lie 12 bases apart. The CDR3 spans 13 residues, from the cysteine through the phenylalanine. The CDR3 DNA has 39 bases and is translated from base 1. From the germline V gene, CDR1 is SGHVS and CDR2 is FQNEAQ. The paper's findings and limits, for the study overall: Even with the large sequencing depth, rarefaction of the sorted-subset datasets indicated that sequencing was incomplete. Sharing across a few donors was observed for 4.5% to 6.5% of naive CD4, over 3% of naive CD8, over 2% of memory CD4, and roughly 0.4% of memory CD8 clonotypes. Pairwise subsampling indicated that sequencing depth was expected to affect the degree of clonotype sharing among donors. Sampling was limited to blood, and TCR repertoires in tissue likely differ from TCR repertoires in blood. Naive subsets generally had larger estimated clonotype richness than memory subsets. Because the study included only a small number of donors, the genetic and exposure-history diversity represented was limited. Clonotypes shared by all four sorted-subset donors showed higher generation probabilities than non-shared clonotypes.

Sequencing was performed on naive CD8+ T cells sorted from blood. What this sample's cell subset or site label stands for: CD45RA+CCR7+. This TCR was recovered from a man between 25 and 39 years old in good health. Recombination linked TRBV7-8 to TRBJ2-7; TRBD2 could be the D gene, as 5 bases match. The CDR3 reads as follows: CASSPEGRYEQYF. The sequence in DNA is TGTGCCAGCAGCCCTGAGGGCCGGTACGAGCAGTACTTC.